The table lists the clone carrying this TCR beta chain with a few counts. The record originates from a study of blood T cell repertoires in COVID-19. The overall study: There were acute and convalescent COVID-19 samples, and they came from the United States, Italy and Spain. PBMCs, B-cell-depleted T cells, or T cells were the source of the cDNA or gDNA that made up the material.

Germline V lookup: CDR1 GTSNPN, CDR2 SVGIG (reference sequence). The length of the CDR3 is 14 residues. Trimming stripped 2 bases from V and 2 bases from J, with 12 bases between. In the original analysis: How many nucleated cells were present was estimated from reference gene primer amplification. TCRdb's table, derived via immunoSEQ multiplex PCR, lists solely in-frame clones and lacks some. D and trimming come from the DNA, and the V and J calls and clone size come from that table. In the table there are about 100,000 clones, approximately 91% of which are singletons. The chain links TRBV30 to TRBJ1-2; a possible D gene is TRBD1 (6 bases). This TCR was recovered from a man in his sixties with acute or convalescent COVID-19. Sequenced input: peripheral blood. The CDR3, as DNA: TGTGCCTGGAGTACCAGGGGAGTAAACTATGGCTACACCTTC. Encoded protein: CAWSTRGVNYGYTF.